One T cell receptor beta chain is described in this entry. TCRdb recomputed calls from the 5' RACE reads with MiXCR, one row per CDR3 protein. This table holds 25,000 to 30,000 distinct CDR3 sequences, around 6% found once. This entry is derived from a study of early T cells in non-severe SARS-CoV-2 infection. Study-level information: The chains were unpaired, and the sequenced material was bulk RNA from unsorted whole blood.

The CDR3 has 13 residues. Germline V gene data show CDR1 as KGHDR and CDR2 as SFDVKD. The ends were cut back, 7 bases at V and 3 bases at J, with 11 bases in the middle. The source was whole blood, collected at baseline. The sequence derives from an adult who was a healthcare worker with PCR-confirmed SARS-CoV-2 infection or an uninfected control (not recorded which). This chain joins TRBV24-1 and TRBJ1-1; the D gene is possibly TRBD1 (5 bases). CDR3 sequence (DNA): TGTGCCACCAGGAGACAGAGGGACACTGAAGCTTTCTTT. Its protein is CATRRQRDTEAFF.